This TCR beta chain was documented in a study of beta chain features in type 1 diabetes. This clone showed up just a few times. Its antigen is undetermined. In the same sample, other DNA sequences code for this CDR3. Germline V gene data show CDR1 as SGHTA and CDR2 as FQGNSA. Trimming left V 1 base short and J 5 bases short, with 5 bases between. CDR3 size: 12 residues. Study-level results: For TCRB rearrangement, an influence of HLA type remained unresolved here. Amplification by PCR could prefer shorter templates, with the same effect in patients and controls. Type 1 diabetes patients showed a moderate but significant shortening of TCRB CDR3s in all four CD4+ subsets.

Every isolated RNA sample was fully reverse transcribed, so sequencing captured expressed TCRB transcripts. The method was immunoSEQ multiplex PCR; TCRdb's version includes in-frame clones alone and lacks a portion of them. This repertoire shows fewer than 500,000 clones, approximately 14% found once; its top ten account for around 0.035%. This clonotype originated in a man aged 25 to 45 in good health. V and J are TRBV7-2 and TRBJ2-5; no firm D call. The sequenced sample consisted of naive CD4+ T cells from blood. CDR3 region: CASSLVWETQYF. DNA of the CDR3: TGTGCCAGCAGCTTAGTTTGGGAGACCCAGTACTTC.